These 13 T cell receptor beta chains share one sample of origin, sequenced in a study of T-cell reconstitution after alpha-beta-depleted transplantation in children. Unique molecular identifiers featured in how the TCRbeta library was prepared. TCRdb ran MiXCR on the PCR reads and lists one entry per CDR3 protein. There are around 440,000 distinct CDR3 sequences in the sample; roughly 16% occur only once, and just under 30% lies in the top ten. The material sequenced was PBMCs, mostly from graft donor cells, taken 360 days after TCRalphabeta/CD19-depleted stem cell transplant. The receptor source for this set is a boy younger than two who had a stem cell transplant for Wiskott-Aldrich syndrome, so the T cells may come from the graft donor.

The chain employs TRBV4-2 and TRBJ2-7, with TRBD2 matching 9 bases. The germline V gene encodes CDR1 LGHNA and CDR2 YNFKEQ. Trimming at V came to 4 bases and at J to 0 bases, leaving 7 bases not matched to a gene. The CDR3 totals 16 residues. The CDR3 loop reads CASSRLAEASSYEQYF. The DNA of the CDR3 is TGTGCCAGCAGCCGACTAGCGGAAGCGAGCTCCTACGAGCAGTACTTC.

This clonotype was recorded at least ten times. The chain links TRBV20-1 to TRBJ1-5, with a weak D call TRBD1 (5 bases). Germline lookup yields CDR1 DFQATT and CDR2 SNEGSKA (reference sequence). V was clipped by 0 bases and J by 5 bases, with 11 bases between them. This CDR3 contains 14 residues. The CDR3 nucleotides read TGCAGTGCTAGAGATCGGACAAGAGATCAGCCCCAGCATTTT. Translation: CSARDRTRDQPQHF.

Remarks on this clonotype: Its ends do not fully match the called genes, so a read error is possible. The rearrangement joins TRBV7-8 to TRBJ2-2; D is unresolved. The CDR3 has 13 amino acids. The germline V gene has CDR1 SGHVS and CDR2 FQNEAQ. CDR3 region: CAISLDESGELFF. In DNA form, the CDR3 reads TGTGCCATCAGCCTAGATGAGTCCGGGGAGCTGTTTTTT.

V and J are TRBV29-1 and TRBJ2-7; D may be TRBD1 (5 bases). Per germline, CDR1 SQVTM and CDR2 ANQGSEA. V shed 4 bases and J shed 4 bases, with 20 bases lying between them. The CDR3 has 15 residues. CDR3 in DNA: TGCAGCGTTGTCCTCGGCAGGCAGGGCATTTACGAGCAGTACTTC. This sequence encodes CSVVLGRQGIYEQYF.

This clonotype was observed a few times. The chain links TRBV20-1 to TRBJ2-5; perhaps D is TRBD1 or TRBD2 (5 bases each). The V end lost 5 bases, the J end lost 5 bases, and 12 bases lay between the germline ends. CDR1 DFQATT and CDR2 SNEGSKA come from the germline V gene (reference sequence). The CDR3 has 12 amino acids. The CDR3 reads CSAFRGTETQYF. CDR3 DNA: TGCAGTGCTTTCCGAGGGACGGAGACCCAGTACTTC.

Comments on this clonotype: Because the CDR3's place on the DNA is in doubt, the DNA is left out and the CDR3 is given as listed by TCRdb. The chain links TRBV12-3 or TRBV12-4 to TRBJ2-3; the D call in the table, TRBD1, was not verified against the DNA. The CDR3 sequence runs 15 residues, both termini included. The CDR3 region is CASSFFGQGTDTQYF.

This chain connects TRBV6-6 to TRBJ2-2; D not resolved. The V end was cut by 2 bases, the J end by 9 bases, with 4 bases between. CDR1 and CDR2 from the germline V gene are MNHNY and SVGAGI (reference sequence). There are 11 residues in the CDR3. As DNA, the CDR3 is TGTGCCAGCAGTTACACGCGGGAGCTGTTTTTT. This sequence encodes CASSYTRELFF.

In its sample, this clonotype was seen many times. The chain recombines TRBV5-1 with TRBJ2-1; 8 bases fit TRBD2. Looked up from germline, CDR1 is SGHRS and CDR2 is YFSETQ. This CDR3 comprises 16 residues. The J segment lost 1 base and the V segment lost 0 bases, leaving 3 bases of the junction unmatched. CDR3: CASSLAAGGSYNEQFF. The CDR3 region has the DNA TGCGCCAGCAGCTTGGCCGCGGGAGGATCCTACAATGAGCAGTTCTTC.

The V call is TRBV4-3, the J call TRBJ2-1; D perhaps matches TRBD2 (6 bases). Germline CDR1 LGHNA, CDR2 YSLEER. Trimming left V 5 bases short and J 5 bases short, with 13 bases between. The CDR3 contains 14 residues. Written as DNA, the CDR3 is TGCGCCAGCAGCTCAAAGCGGGCAGACAATGAGCAGTTCTTC. This codes for CASSSKRADNEQFF.

The chain recombines TRBV6-5 with TRBJ2-7; 10 bases map to TRBD1. The V and J ends lost 0 bases and 4 bases, in that order; junction bases with no gene match: 6. This CDR3 comprises 16 residues. Per germline, CDR1 MNHEY and CDR2 SVGAGI. The CDR3 region is CASSYSATGGMYEQYF. CDR3 coding DNA: TGTGCCAGCAGTTACTCGGCGACAGGGGGCATGTACGAGCAGTACTTC.

The chain uses TRBV12-3 or TRBV12-4 and TRBJ2-7; tentatively, D is TRBD1 (6 bases). This CDR3 has 14 amino acids. Trimming removed 4 bases from V and 0 bases from J, with 10 bases in between. The CDR3 DNA reads as TGTGCCAGCAGTTCGACAGGATACTCCTACGAGCAGTACTTC. Translating it yields CASSSTGYSYEQYF.

This clonotype has more than one count but fewer than ten. The chain employs TRBV10-3 and TRBJ2-7, with D possibly being TRBD2 (5 bases). The V gene's germline CDR1 is ENHRY and CDR2 SYGVKD. Trimming shortened V by 4 bases and J by 6 bases, and 13 bases separated the two germline ends. The CDR3 has 13 amino acids. Here the CDR3 reads CAISAGGPSEQYF. In DNA form, the CDR3 reads TGTGCCATCAGTGCAGGAGGACCCTCCGAGCAGTACTTC.

The sample holds a few counts of this clonotype. The chain combines TRBV18 with TRBJ1-2; a possible D gene is TRBD1 (5 bases). The CDR3 runs to 15 residues. V was pared by 6 bases and J by 3 bases, with 17 bases between. Germline V gene data show CDR1 as KGHSH and CDR2 as LQKENI. This CDR3 reads CASSRPEQAYYGYTF. The DNA of the CDR3 is TGTGCCAGCTCTCGGCCGGAACAGGCTTACTATGGCTACACCTTC. The full variable domain, in which reference TRBV18 and TRBJ1-2 provide the parts outside the CDR3, is NAGVMQNPRHLVRRRGQEARLRCSPMKGHSHVYWYRQLPEEGLKFMVYLQKENIIDESGMPKERFSAEFPKEGPSILRIQQVVRGDSAAYFCASSRPEQAYYGYTFGSGTRLTVV.